The 12 T cell receptor beta chains presented below share a single source sample, sequenced in a study of T cells expressing NK-cell markers. TCRdb re-called the 5' RACE reads and catalogs CDR3 proteins one per entry, DNA excluded. The sample includes more than 400,000 distinct CDR3 sequences. The sequenced sample consisted of blood T cells: a sorted CD56 or NKG2C T cell subset, CD4+ or CD8+ T cells, or bulk PBMC T cells (not recorded which). The receptor source for this set is a woman between 18 and 75 years old in good health.

V gene TRBV9 combines with J gene TRBJ2-3; TCRdb picks TRBD2, but there is no DNA to check that call. The CDR3 runs to 14 residues. Germline loops: CDR1 SGDLS, CDR2 YYNGEE. The CDR3 spells CASSVLAAPDTQYF.

The chain joins TRBV6-1 to TRBJ2-1; TCRdb's assignment of TRBD2 cannot be checked, as there is no DNA. The CDR3 spans 20 residues. CDR1 is MNHNS and CDR2 is SASEGT in the germline V gene. CDR3: CASSEILWGLQSMGPNEQFF.

The chain combines TRBV18 with TRBJ1-6. The CDR3 consists of 13 residues. Germline V gene data show CDR1 as KGHSH and CDR2 as LQKENI. The CDR3 spells CASSPPYNSPLHF.

The rearrangement uses TRBV5-1 and TRBJ1-1; with no DNA, the TCRdb D assignment of TRBD1 cannot be verified. Looked up from germline, CDR1 is SGHRS and CDR2 is YFSETQ. The CDR3 is made up of 14 amino acids. CDR3 amino acids: CASSVGTANTEAFF. Variable domain in full (rest from reference TRBV5-1 and TRBJ1-1): KAGVTQTPRYLIKTRGQQVTLSCSPISGHRSVSWYQQTPGQGLQFLFEYFSETQRNKGNFPGRFSGRQFSNSRSEMNVSTLELGDSALYLCASSVGTANTEAFFGQGTRLTVV.

The J gene is TRBJ2-1, the V gene TRBV11-2; the TRBD1 assignment by TCRdb is unverifiable without DNA. This CDR3 is built from 15 residues. The germline CDR1 and CDR2 sequences are SGHAT and FQNNGV. The CDR3 protein is CASSLQQGVFDEQFF.

The CDR3 here is CASSYRGWEQFF. The rearrangement uses TRBV6-5 and TRBJ2-1; the TCRdb call, TRBD1, lacks DNA for checking. The CDR3 length is 12 residues. The germline gives CDR1 MNHEY, CDR2 SVGAGI.

The chain uses TRBV7-8 and TRBJ2-7. CDR1 and CDR2 from the germline V gene are SGHVS and FQNEAQ. The CDR3 has 11 residues. CDR3 in amino acids: CASSGRREQYF. Full variable domain (rest looked up from reference TRBV7-8 and TRBJ2-7): GAGVSQSPRYKVAKRGQDVALRCDPISGHVSLFWYQQALGQGPEFLTYFQNEAQLDKSGLPSDRFFAERPEGSVSTLKIQRTQQEDSAVYLCASSGRREQYFGPGTRLTVT.

This chain links TRBV5-6 with TRBJ2-1; TCRdb's D call, TRBD2, is unchecked because there is no DNA. The germline gives CDR1 SGHDT, CDR2 YYEEEE. The CDR3 sequence is 12 residues long. The CDR3 loop is CASSQLAREQFF.

V gene TRBV7-3 combines with J gene TRBJ2-3; lacking DNA, the TRBD1 call made by TCRdb goes unchecked. CDR1 and CDR2 (germline): SGHTA, FQGTGA. The length of the CDR3 is 15 residues. The CDR3 here is CASSFRRGVTDTQYF.

V and J are TRBV7-8 and TRBJ1-4; no DNA is available, so the TRBD1 call from TCRdb remains unchecked. CDR1 and CDR2 (germline): SGHVS, FQNEAQ. This CDR3 region has 13 residues. The CDR3 loop is CASSLRTTEKLFF.

This CDR3 is CASRLRYNEQFF. The genes are TRBV12-3 or TRBV12-4 and TRBJ2-1. The CDR3 is made up of 12 amino acids.

This sequence joins TRBV20-1 and TRBJ2-1; the D call from TCRdb, TRBD1, cannot be confirmed without DNA. Germline assignment: CDR1 DFQATT and CDR2 SNEGSKA (reference sequence). The CDR3 runs to 15 residues. The CDR3 sequence is CSARPGTLVNNEQFF.